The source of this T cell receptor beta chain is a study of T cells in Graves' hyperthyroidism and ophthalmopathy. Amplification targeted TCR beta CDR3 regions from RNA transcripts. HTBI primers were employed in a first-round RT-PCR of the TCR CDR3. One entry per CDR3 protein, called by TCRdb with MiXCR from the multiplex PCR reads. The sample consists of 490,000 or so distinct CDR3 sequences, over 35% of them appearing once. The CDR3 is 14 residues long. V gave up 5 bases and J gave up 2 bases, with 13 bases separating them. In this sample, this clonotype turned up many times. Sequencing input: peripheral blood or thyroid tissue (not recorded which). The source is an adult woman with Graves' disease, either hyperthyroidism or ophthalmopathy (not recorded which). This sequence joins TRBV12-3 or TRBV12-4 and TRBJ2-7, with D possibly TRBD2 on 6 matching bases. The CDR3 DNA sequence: TGTGCCAGCAGTCGACCGGGACTGGCCTACGAGCAGTACTTC. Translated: CASSRPGLAYEQYF.